This is a list of T cell receptor beta chains from one sample in a study of lymphopenia after photon versus proton radiotherapy. Clones were sequenced by immunoSEQ multiplex PCR, and TCRdb holds only the in-frame ones, with some missing. The sample has 37,000 or so clones; under 90% are singletons. Material: peripheral blood, obtained from a patient treated with photon-based radiotherapy. The receptors derive from a man aged 50 to 59 with gastric cancer. Each CDR3 is given with its conserved first and last residue. Each record gives: J gene, V gene, D gene, clone size, CDR3 protein, CDR3 DNA. The D gene is left open where the match is weak. The size of a clone is reported for some rows only, either as once, few or many, or as a class for expanded clones.

J: TRBJ1-5; V: TRBV28; D: -; size: -; CDR3: CASSGSDGKNQPQHF; DNA: TGTGCCAGCAGCGGGAGTGACGGGAAAAATCAGCCCCAGCATTTT
J: TRBJ2-7; V: TRBV6-5; D: TRBD2; size: -; CDR3: CASTRTSGAYEQYF; DNA: TGTGCCAGCACACGGACTAGCGGGGCCTACGAGCAGTACTTC
J: TRBJ2-7; V: TRBV7-2; D: -; size: -; CDR3: CASSRYGQFYEQYF; DNA: TGTGCCAGCAGCCGCTATGGACAGTTCTACGAGCAGTACTTC
J: TRBJ2-6; V: TRBV30; D: TRBD1; size: few; CDR3: CAWSVRGLGANVLTF; DNA: TGTGCCTGGAGTGTGAGGGGGCTTGGGGCCAACGTCCTGACTTTC
J: TRBJ2-3; V: TRBV7-8; D: TRBD1; size: -; CDR3: CASSLAGQGSTDTQYF; DNA: TGTGCCAGCAGCTTAGCGGGACAGGGGTCCACAGATACGCAGTATTTT
J: TRBJ1-1; V: TRBV25-1; D: -; size: -; CDR3: CASSDRVDTEAFF; DNA: TGTGCCAGCAGTGACAGGGTTGACACTGAAGCTTTCTTT
J: TRBJ2-7; V: TRBV7-8; D: TRBD1; size: -; CDR3: CASSPRRDRVYEQYF; DNA: TGTGCCAGCAGCCCGAGAAGGGACAGGGTTTACGAGCAGTACTTC
J: TRBJ1-2; V: TRBV7-9; D: TRBD1; size: -; CDR3: CASSLMSGGANYGYTF; DNA: TGTGCCAGCAGCTTAATGTCAGGGGGCGCGAACTATGGCTACACCTTC
J: TRBJ2-3; V: TRBV6-5; D: -; size: -; CDR3: CASSYSEEVSQYF; DNA: TGTGCCAGCAGTTACTCGGAGGAAGTATCGCAGTATTTT
J: TRBJ2-3; V: TRBV6-4; D: TRBD2; size: -; CDR3: CASSHRAGGETDTQYF; DNA: TGTGCCAGCAGTCACCGAGCGGGAGGTGAAACGGATACGCAGTATTTT
J: TRBJ2-3; V: TRBV6-6; D: -; size: few; CDR3: CASIRAAGRTDTQYF; DNA: TGTGCCAGCATACGGGCTGCCGGGCGCACAGATACGCAGTATTTT